The clone carrying this TCR beta chain was seen a few times. Its specificity is not known. The data originate from a study of T-cell reconstitution after alpha-beta-depleted transplantation in children. The study, taken as a whole, reports: At around two months after transplant, the alpha-beta T cells were reportedly derived from several hundred expanded clones that came from non-depleted graft cells. The main origin of T-cell counts and diversity one year after transplant was newly produced T cells. In some patients, recipient T cells and intrathymic progenitors surviving conditioning explained high day-60 diversity.

The germline V gene has CDR1 MNHEY and CDR2 SMNVEV (reference sequence). Deletions cut 1 base from V and 0 bases from J, with 3 bases between. The CDR3 loop spans 14 amino acids. Unique molecular identifiers were incorporated during preparation of the TCRbeta library. TCRdb re-called the PCR reads through MiXCR, storing one row per CDR3 protein. The data contain approximately 34,000 distinct CDR3 sequences, 5% to 7% of them singletons. This chain connects TRBV27 to TRBJ2-2; D ambiguous. The receptor comes from a child in the first two years of life who had a stem cell transplant for acute myeloid leukemia, so the T cells may come from the graft donor. The source material was peripheral blood, sampled 60 days after TCRalphabeta/CD19-depleted stem cell transplant. The chain's CDR3 is CASSLWANTGELFF. CDR3 bases: TGTGCCAGCAGTTTATGGGCGAACACCGGGGAGCTGTTTTTT.